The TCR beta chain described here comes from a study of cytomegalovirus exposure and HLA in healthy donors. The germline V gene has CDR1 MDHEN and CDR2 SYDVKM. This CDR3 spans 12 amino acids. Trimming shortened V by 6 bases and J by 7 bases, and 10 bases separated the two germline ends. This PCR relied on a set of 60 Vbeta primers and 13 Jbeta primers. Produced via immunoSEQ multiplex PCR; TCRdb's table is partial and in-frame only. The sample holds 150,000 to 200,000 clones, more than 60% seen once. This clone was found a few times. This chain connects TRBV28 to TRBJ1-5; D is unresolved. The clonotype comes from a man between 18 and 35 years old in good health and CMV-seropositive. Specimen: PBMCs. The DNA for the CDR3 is TGTGCCAGCAGATCTCTAGAGCAGCCCCAGCATTTT. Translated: CASRSLEQPQHF.